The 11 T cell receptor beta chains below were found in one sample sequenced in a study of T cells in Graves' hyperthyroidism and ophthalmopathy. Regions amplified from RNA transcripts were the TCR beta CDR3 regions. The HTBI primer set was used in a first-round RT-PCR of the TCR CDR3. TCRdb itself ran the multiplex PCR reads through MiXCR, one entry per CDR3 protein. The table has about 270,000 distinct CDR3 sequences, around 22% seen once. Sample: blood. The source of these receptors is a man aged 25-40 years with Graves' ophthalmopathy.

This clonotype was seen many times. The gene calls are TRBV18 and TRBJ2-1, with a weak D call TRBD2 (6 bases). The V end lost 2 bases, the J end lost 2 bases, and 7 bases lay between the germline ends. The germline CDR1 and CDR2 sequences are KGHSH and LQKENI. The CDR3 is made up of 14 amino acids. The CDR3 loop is CASSPGGPYNEQFF. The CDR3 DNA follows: TGTGCCAGCTCACCAGGAGGGCCCTACAATGAGCAGTTCTTC.

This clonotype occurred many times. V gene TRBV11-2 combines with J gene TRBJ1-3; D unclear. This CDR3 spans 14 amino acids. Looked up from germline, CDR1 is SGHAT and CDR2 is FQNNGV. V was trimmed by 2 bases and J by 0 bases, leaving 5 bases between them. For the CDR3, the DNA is TGTGCCAGCAGCTTAAGGAGCTCTGGAAACACCATATATTTT. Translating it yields CASSLRSSGNTIYF.

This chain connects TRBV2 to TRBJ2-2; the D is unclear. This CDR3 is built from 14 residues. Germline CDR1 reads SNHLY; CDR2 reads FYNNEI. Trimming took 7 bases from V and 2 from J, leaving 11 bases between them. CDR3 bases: TGTGCCAGCACCCAGGACCGAAACACCGGGGAGCTGTTTTTT. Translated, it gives CASTQDRNTGELFF.

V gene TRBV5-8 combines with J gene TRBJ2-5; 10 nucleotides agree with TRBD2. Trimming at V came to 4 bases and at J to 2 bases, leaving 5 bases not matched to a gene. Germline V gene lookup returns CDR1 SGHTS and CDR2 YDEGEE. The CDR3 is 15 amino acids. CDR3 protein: CASSPGTSVQETQYF. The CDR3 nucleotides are TGTGCCAGCAGCCCCGGGACTAGCGTACAAGAGACCCAGTACTTC. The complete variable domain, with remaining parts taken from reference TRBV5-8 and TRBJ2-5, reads EAGVTQSPTHLIKTRGQQATLRCSPISGHTSVYWYQQALGLGLQFLLWYDEGEERNRGNFPPRFSGRQFPNYSSELNVNALELEDSALYLCASSPGTSVQETQYFGPGTRLLVL.

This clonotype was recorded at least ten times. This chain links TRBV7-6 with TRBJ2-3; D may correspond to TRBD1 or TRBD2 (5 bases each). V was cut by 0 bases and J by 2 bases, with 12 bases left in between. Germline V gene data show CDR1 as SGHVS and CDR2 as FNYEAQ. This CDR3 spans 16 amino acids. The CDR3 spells CASSLALDGTTDTQYF. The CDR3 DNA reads TGTGCCAGCAGCTTAGCTCTGGACGGGACCACAGATACGCAGTATTTT.

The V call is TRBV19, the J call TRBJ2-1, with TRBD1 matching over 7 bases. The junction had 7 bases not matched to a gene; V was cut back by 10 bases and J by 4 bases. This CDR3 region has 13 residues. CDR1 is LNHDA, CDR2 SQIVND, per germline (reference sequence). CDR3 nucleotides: TGTGCCAATAGACAGGGATCATACAATGAGCAGTTCTTC. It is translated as CANRQGSYNEQFF.

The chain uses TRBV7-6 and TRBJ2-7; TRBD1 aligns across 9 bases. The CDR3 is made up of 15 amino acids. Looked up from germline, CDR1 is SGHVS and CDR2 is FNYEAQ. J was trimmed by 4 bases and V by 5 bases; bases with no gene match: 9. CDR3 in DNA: TGTGCCAGCAGCGCGGCCGGGACAGGGTCTTACGAGCAGTACTTC. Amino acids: CASSAAGTGSYEQYF.

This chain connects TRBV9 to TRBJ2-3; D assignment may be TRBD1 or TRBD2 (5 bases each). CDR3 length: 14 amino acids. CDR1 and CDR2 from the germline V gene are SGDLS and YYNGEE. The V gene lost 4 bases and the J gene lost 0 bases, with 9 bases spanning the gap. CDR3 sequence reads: CASSRDHSTDTQYF. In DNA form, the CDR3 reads TGTGCCAGCAGCCGGGACCATAGCACAGATACGCAGTATTTT.

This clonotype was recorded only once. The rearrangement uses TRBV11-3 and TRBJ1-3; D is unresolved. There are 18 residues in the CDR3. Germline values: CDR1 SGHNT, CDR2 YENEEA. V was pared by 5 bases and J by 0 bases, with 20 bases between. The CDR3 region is CASSPTGWRAVSGNTIYF. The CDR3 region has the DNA TGTGCCAGCAGCCCAACCGGGTGGAGGGCAGTCTCTGGAAACACCATATATTTT.

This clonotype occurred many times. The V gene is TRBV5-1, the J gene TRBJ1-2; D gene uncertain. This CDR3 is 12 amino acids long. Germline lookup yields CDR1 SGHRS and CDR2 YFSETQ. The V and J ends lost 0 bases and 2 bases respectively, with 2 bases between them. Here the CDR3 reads CASSLANYGYTF. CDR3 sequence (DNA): TGCGCCAGCAGCTTGGCCAACTATGGCTACACCTTC.

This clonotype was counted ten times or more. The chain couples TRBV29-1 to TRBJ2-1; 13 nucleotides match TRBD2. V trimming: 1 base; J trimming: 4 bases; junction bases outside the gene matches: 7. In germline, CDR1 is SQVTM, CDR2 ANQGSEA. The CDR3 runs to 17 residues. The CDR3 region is CSVEVGTGLAGYNEQFF. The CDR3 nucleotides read TGCAGCGTTGAAGTCGGGACGGGACTAGCGGGATACAATGAGCAGTTCTTC.